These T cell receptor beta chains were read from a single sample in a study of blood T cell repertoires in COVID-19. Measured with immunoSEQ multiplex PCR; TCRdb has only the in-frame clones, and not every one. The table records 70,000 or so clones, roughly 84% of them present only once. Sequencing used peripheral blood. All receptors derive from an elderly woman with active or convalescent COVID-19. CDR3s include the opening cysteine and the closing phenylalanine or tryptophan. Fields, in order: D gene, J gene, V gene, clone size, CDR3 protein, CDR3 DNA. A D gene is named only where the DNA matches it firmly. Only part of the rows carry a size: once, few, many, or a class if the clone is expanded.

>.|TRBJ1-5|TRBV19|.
CASNPGGGYQPQHF
TGTGCCAGCAACCCCGGGGGAGGCTATCAGCCCCAGCATTTT
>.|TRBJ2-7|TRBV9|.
CASSVDRYDEQYF
TGTGCCAGCAGCGTCGACAGGTACGACGAGCAGTACTTC
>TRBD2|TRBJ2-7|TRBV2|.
CAKSGGSSYEQYF
TGTGCCAAGAGCGGGGGGAGCTCCTACGAGCAGTACTTC
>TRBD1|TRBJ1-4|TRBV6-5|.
CASSQTGGRGKLFF
TGTGCCAGCAGTCAGACAGGGGGCAGGGGGAAACTGTTTTTT
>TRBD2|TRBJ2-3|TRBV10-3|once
CAISAGGSTDTQYF
TGTGCCATCTCTGCGGGGGGGAGCACAGATACGCAGTATTTT
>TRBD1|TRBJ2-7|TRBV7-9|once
CASSLRTGGYEQYF
TGTGCCAGCAGCTTACGGACAGGGGGGTACGAGCAGTACTTC
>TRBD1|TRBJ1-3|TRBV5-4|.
CASSEGQALHF
TGTGCCAGCAGCGAGGGACAGGCTCTGCATTTT
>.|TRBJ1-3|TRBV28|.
CASTQGQVISGNTIYF
TGTGCCAGCACCCAAGGACAAGTAATCTCTGGAAACACCATATATTTT
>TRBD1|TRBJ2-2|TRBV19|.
CASSSRTGKDTGELFF
TGTGCCAGTAGTTCGCGGACAGGGAAGGACACCGGGGAGCTGTTTTTT
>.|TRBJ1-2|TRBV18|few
CASSPRQTRGVYGYTF
TGTGCCAGCTCACCAAGGCAGACCCGAGGAGTCTATGGCTACACCTTC
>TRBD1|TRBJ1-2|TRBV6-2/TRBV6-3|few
CASTYLTGGLDGYTF
TGTGCCAGCACTTACCTTACAGGGGGCCTAGATGGCTACACCTTC
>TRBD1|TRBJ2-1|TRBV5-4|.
CASSLALTGGHRIEQFF
TGTGCCAGCAGCTTGGCCTTAACAGGGGGCCATCGCATTGAGCAGTTCTTC
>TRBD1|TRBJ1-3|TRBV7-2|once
CASSLEGGTVRSGNTIYF
TGTGCCAGCAGCTTAGAAGGCGGGACAGTAAGATCTGGAAACACCATATATTTT
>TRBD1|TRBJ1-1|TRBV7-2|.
CASGTQTGGSEAFF
TGTGCCAGCGGAACTCAGACAGGGGGGTCCGAAGCTTTCTTT
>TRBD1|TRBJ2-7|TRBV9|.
CASSVAGTGGEQYF
TGTGCCAGCAGCGTAGCTGGGACAGGGGGGGAGCAGTACTTC
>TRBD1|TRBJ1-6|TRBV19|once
CASSISLFGQGNSPLHF
TGTGCCAGTAGTATTTCTCTCTTCGGACAGGGTAATTCACCCCTCCACTTT
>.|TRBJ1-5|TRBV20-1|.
CSASETQGQPQHF
TGCAGTGCTAGTGAGACTCAGGGTCAGCCCCAGCATTTT
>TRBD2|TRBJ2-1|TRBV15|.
CATSRDRGRAYEYNEQFF
TGTGCCACCAGCAGAGATCGGGGGAGGGCCTATGAGTACAATGAGCAGTTCTTC
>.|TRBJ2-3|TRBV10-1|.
CASSDQPGTDTQYF
TGCGCCAGCAGTGACCAGCCGGGAACAGATACGCAGTATTTT
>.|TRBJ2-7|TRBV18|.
CASSPTSYEQYF
TGTGCCAGCTCACCTACTAGCTACGAGCAGTACTTC
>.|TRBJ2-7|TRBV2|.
CASSYSSYEQYF
TGTGCCAGCAGTTACAGCTCCTACGAGCAGTACTTC
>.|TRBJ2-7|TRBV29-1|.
CSFTSAGAYEQYF
TGCAGCTTCACCTCGGCAGGGGCGTACGAGCAGTACTTC
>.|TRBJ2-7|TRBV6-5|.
CASRAGLGRGEQYF
TGTGCCAGCAGGGCCGGGCTAGGAAGGGGAGAGCAGTACTTC
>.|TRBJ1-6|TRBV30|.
CAWSVTGMSSPLHF
TGTGCCTGGAGTGTAACAGGGATGAGTTCACCCCTCCACTTT
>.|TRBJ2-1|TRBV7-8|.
CASSLGSLGSSYNEQFF
TGTGCCAGCAGCTTAGGATCGTTGGGGAGCTCCTACAATGAGCAGTTCTTC
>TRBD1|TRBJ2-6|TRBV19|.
CASRADRGWPGANVLTF
TGTGCCAGTAGAGCAGACAGGGGGTGGCCTGGGGCCAACGTCCTGACTTTC
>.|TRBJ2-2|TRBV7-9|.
CASSQGDLDVTGELFF
TGTGCCAGCAGCCAAGGGGACTTAGACGTAACGGGGGAGCTGTTTTTT
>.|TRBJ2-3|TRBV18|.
CASSPQLRDTDTQYF
TGTGCCAGCTCACCACAGTTGCGGGACACAGATACGCAGTATTTT
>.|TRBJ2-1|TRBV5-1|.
CASSLLEIGVQFF
TGCGCCAGCAGCTTACTAGAGATTGGGGTGCAGTTCTTC
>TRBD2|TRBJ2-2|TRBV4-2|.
CASSPSASGANTGELFF
TGTGCCAGCAGCCCATCGGCTAGCGGGGCGAACACCGGGGAGCTGTTTTTT
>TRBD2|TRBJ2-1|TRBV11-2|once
CASSLRGLAGNEQFF
TGTGCCAGCAGCTTAAGGGGACTAGCGGGTAATGAGCAGTTCTTC
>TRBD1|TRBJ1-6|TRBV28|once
CASSLGQGAQLSPLHF
TGTGCCAGCAGTTTAGGACAGGGGGCGCAACTATCACCCCTCCACTTT
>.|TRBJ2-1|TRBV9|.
CASSPRRDEQFF
TGTGCCAGCAGCCCGCGTAGAGATGAGCAGTTCTTC
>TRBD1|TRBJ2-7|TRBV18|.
CASSSTGAHEQYF
TGTGCCAGCTCGTCGACAGGGGCCCACGAGCAGTACTTC
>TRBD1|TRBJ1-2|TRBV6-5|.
CASRPTGGYGYTF
TGTGCCAGCAGACCGACAGGGGGCTATGGCTACACCTTC
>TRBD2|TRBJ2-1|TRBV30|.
CAWSARRTSGNNEQFF
TGTGCCTGGAGTGCTCGAAGGACTAGCGGTAACAATGAGCAGTTCTTC
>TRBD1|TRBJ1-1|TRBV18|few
CASSSRKSITGDTEAFF
TGTGCCAGCTCATCTCGGAAATCCATTACAGGGGACACTGAAGCTTTCTTT
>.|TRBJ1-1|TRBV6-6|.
CASKKQDMNTEAFF
TGTGCCAGCAAGAAACAGGATATGAACACTGAAGCTTTCTTT
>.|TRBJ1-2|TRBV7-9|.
CASSQAGYGYTF
TGTGCCAGCAGCCAAGCTGGTTATGGCTACACCTTC
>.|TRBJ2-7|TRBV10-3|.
CAISEYTGRGDEQYF
TGTGCCATCAGTGAGTATACAGGGAGAGGCGACGAGCAGTACTTC
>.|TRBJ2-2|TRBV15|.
CATYSGGAGSITGELFF
TGTGCCACCTACAGTGGGGGGGCAGGCTCCATTACCGGGGAGCTGTTTTTT
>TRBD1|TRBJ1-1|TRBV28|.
CASSFLGTAMNTEAFF
TGTGCCAGCAGTTTCTTAGGGACAGCCATGAACACTGAAGCTTTCTTT
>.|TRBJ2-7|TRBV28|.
CASQTGVSEQYF
TGTGCCAGCCAAACGGGAGTATCCGAGCAGTACTTC
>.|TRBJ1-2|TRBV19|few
CASAIRGFGDGYTF
TGTGCCAGTGCCATTAGGGGGTTTGGGGATGGCTACACCTTC
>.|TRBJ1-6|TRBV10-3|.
CAISESGLNNSPLHF
TGTGCCATCAGTGAGTCGGGACTGAATAATTCACCCCTCCACTTT
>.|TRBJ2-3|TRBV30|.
CAWGPRGTDTQYF
TGTGCCTGGGGCCCCCGGGGGACAGATACGCAGTATTTT
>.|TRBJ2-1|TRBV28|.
CASSSPSGGSYNEQFF
TGTGCCAGCAGTTCGCCGTCCGGGGGATCCTACAATGAGCAGTTCTTC
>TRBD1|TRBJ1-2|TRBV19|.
CASSISGGLFGYTF
TGTGCCAGTAGTATTTCAGGGGGGTTGTTTGGCTACACCTTC
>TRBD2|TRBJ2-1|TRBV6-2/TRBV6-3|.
CASSQGLAGGFSSYNEQFF
TGTGCCAGCAGCCAAGGACTAGCGGGGGGTTTCTCCTCCTACAATGAGCAGTTCTTC
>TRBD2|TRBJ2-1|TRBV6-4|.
CASRTGTTFYNEQFF
TGTGCCAGCAGGACCGGGACTACCTTCTACAATGAGCAGTTCTTC
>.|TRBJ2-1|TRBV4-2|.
CASSQDSGQSSYNEQFF
TGTGCCAGCAGCCAAGATTCAGGGCAGAGCTCCTACAATGAGCAGTTCTTC
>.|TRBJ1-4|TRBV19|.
CASSPTEEKLFF
TGTGCCAGTAGCCCGACAGAGGAAAAACTGTTTTTT
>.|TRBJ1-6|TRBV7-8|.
CASSPYPQGGLTPLHF
TGTGCCAGCAGCCCCTACCCGCAGGGAGGTCTGACACCCCTCCACTTT
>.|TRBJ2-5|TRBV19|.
CASRGGGLETQYF
TGTGCCAGTAGAGGCGGGGGCTTAGAGACCCAGTACTTC